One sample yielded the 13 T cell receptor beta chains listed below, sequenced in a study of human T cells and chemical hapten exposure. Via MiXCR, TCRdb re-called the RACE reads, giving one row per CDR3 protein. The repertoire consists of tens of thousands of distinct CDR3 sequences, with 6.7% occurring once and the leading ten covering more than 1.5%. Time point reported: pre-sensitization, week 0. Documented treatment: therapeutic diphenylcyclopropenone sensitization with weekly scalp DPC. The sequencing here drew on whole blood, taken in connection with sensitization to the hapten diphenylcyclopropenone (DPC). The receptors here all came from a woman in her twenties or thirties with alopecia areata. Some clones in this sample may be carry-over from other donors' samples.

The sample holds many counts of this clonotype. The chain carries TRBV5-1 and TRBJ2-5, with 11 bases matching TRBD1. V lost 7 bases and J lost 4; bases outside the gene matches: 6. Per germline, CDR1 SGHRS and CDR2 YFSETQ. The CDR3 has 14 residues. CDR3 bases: TGCGCCAGCGGGGGACAGGGGGTTCTAGAGACCCAGTACTTC. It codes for CASGGQGVLETQYF.

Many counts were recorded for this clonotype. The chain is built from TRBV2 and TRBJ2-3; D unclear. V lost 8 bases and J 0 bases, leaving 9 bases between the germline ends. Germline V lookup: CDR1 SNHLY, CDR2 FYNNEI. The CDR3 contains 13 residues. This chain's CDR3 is CASEYTSTDTQYF. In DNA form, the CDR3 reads TGTGCCAGCGAGTACACTAGCACAGATACGCAGTATTTT.

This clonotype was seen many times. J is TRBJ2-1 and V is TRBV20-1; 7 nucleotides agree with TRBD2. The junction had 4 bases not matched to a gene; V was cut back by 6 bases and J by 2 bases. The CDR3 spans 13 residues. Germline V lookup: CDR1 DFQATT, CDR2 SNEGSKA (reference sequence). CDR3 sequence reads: CSAGGGTYNEQFF. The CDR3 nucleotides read TGCAGTGCGGGCGGGGGAACCTACAATGAGCAGTTCTTC.

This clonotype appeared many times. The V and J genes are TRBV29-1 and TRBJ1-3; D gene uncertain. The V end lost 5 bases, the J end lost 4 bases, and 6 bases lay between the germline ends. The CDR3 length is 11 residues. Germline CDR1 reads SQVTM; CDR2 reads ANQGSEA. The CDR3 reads CSVFSGNTIYF. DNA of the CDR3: TGCAGCGTTTTTTCGGGAAACACCATATATTTT.

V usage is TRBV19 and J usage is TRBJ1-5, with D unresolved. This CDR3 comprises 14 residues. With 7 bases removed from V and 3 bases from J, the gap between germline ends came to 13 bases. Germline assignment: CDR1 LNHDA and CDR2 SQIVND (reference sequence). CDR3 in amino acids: CASTPGYPNQPQHF. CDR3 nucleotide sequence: TGTGCCAGTACGCCAGGATATCCCAATCAGCCCCAGCATTTT.

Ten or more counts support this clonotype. This chain's CDR3 is CASSASGQGRGTDTQYF. CDR3 in DNA: TGTGCCAGCAGCGCGTCCGGACAGGGGCGAGGGACAGATACGCAGTATTTT. The genes are TRBV9 and TRBJ2-3, with 9 bases aligning to TRBD1. This CDR3 comprises 17 residues. V was pared by 3 bases and J by 3 bases, with 11 bases of the junction left unmatched. Germline values: CDR1 SGDLS, CDR2 YYNGEE.

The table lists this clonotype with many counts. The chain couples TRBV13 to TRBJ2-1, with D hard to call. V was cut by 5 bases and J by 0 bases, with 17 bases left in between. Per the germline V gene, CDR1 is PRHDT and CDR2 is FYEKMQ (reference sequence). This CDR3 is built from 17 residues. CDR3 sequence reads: CASSNNVRQSSYNEQFF. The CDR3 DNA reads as TGTGCCAGCAGCAATAATGTGAGGCAGAGCTCCTACAATGAGCAGTTCTTC.

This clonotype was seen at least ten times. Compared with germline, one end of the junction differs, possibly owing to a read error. CDR3 sequence reads: CASSLDPNEQCF. The DNA of the CDR3 is TGTGCCAGCAGCTTAGACCCTAATGAGCAGTGCTTC. The rearrangement links TRBV7-6 to TRBJ2-1; no definite D call. This CDR3 spans 12 amino acids. CDR1 SGHVS and CDR2 FNYEAQ come from the germline V gene. The full variable domain, its missing parts supplied by reference TRBV7-6 and TRBJ2-1, is GAGVSQSPRYKVTKRGQDVALRCDPISGHVSLYWYRQALGQGPEFLTYFNYEAQQDKSGLPNDRFSAERPEGSISTLTIQRTEQRDSAMYRCASSLDPNEQCFGPGTRLTVL.

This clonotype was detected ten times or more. Written as DNA, the CDR3 is TGTGCCAGCAGTCCGGACGGAGCGGAGCTGTTTTTT. As protein: CASSPDGAELFF. The chain couples TRBV6-6 to TRBJ2-2, with D unresolved. This CDR3 contains 12 residues. Looked up from germline, CDR1 is MNHNY and CDR2 is SVGAGI (reference sequence). Trimming removed 5 bases at V and 10 bases at J, with 11 bases between.

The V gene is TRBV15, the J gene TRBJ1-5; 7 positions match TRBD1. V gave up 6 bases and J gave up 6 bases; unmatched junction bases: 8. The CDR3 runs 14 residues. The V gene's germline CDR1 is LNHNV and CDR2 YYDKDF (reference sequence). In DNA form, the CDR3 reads TGTGCCACCAGACTCGACAGGGTAGGTCAGCCCCAGCATTTT. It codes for CATRLDRVGQPQHF.

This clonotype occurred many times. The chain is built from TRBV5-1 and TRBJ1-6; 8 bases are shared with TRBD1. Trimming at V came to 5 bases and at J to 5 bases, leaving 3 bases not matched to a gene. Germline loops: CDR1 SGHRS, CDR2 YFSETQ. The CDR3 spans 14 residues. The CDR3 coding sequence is TGCGCCAGCAGGAAGACAGGGGATAATTCACCCCTCCACTTT. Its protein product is CASRKTGDNSPLHF.

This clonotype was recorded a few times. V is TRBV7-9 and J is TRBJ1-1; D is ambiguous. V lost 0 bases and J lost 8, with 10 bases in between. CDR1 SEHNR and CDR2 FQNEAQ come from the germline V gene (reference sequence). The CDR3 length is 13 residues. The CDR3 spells CASSLAGFREAFF. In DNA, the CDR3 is TGTGCCAGCAGCTTAGCAGGGTTTAGGGAAGCTTTCTTT.

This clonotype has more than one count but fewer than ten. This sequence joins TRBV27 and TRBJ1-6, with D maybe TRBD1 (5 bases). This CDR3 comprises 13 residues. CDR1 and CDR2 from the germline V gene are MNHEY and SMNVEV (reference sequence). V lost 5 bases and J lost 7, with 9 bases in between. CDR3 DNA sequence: TGTGCCAGCAGTGGGACGGAGAATTCACCCCTCCACTTT. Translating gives CASSGTENSPLHF.